This TCR beta chain was documented in a study of T cell changes during pregnancy in multiple sclerosis. Germline V gene lookup returns CDR1 SGHRS and CDR2 YFSETQ. V lost 0 bases, J lost 6 bases, and 15 bases lay in between. The CDR3 is 15 amino acids. The table came from immunoSEQ multiplex PCR; TCRdb's copy has only in-frame clones and leaves some out. The table records more than 90,000 clones, around nine tenths of them present only once. This chain joins TRBV5-1 and TRBJ1-2, with a possible D match to TRBD1 (6 bases). This receptor was taken from a female donor with multiple sclerosis, enrolled in a pregnancy study. The sequencing here drew on peripheral blood, taken in the third trimester of pregnancy. The CDR3 bases are TGCGCCAGCAGCTTGGAGCTCGGACAGTACCATGGCTACACCTTC. It is translated as CASSLELGQYHGYTF.